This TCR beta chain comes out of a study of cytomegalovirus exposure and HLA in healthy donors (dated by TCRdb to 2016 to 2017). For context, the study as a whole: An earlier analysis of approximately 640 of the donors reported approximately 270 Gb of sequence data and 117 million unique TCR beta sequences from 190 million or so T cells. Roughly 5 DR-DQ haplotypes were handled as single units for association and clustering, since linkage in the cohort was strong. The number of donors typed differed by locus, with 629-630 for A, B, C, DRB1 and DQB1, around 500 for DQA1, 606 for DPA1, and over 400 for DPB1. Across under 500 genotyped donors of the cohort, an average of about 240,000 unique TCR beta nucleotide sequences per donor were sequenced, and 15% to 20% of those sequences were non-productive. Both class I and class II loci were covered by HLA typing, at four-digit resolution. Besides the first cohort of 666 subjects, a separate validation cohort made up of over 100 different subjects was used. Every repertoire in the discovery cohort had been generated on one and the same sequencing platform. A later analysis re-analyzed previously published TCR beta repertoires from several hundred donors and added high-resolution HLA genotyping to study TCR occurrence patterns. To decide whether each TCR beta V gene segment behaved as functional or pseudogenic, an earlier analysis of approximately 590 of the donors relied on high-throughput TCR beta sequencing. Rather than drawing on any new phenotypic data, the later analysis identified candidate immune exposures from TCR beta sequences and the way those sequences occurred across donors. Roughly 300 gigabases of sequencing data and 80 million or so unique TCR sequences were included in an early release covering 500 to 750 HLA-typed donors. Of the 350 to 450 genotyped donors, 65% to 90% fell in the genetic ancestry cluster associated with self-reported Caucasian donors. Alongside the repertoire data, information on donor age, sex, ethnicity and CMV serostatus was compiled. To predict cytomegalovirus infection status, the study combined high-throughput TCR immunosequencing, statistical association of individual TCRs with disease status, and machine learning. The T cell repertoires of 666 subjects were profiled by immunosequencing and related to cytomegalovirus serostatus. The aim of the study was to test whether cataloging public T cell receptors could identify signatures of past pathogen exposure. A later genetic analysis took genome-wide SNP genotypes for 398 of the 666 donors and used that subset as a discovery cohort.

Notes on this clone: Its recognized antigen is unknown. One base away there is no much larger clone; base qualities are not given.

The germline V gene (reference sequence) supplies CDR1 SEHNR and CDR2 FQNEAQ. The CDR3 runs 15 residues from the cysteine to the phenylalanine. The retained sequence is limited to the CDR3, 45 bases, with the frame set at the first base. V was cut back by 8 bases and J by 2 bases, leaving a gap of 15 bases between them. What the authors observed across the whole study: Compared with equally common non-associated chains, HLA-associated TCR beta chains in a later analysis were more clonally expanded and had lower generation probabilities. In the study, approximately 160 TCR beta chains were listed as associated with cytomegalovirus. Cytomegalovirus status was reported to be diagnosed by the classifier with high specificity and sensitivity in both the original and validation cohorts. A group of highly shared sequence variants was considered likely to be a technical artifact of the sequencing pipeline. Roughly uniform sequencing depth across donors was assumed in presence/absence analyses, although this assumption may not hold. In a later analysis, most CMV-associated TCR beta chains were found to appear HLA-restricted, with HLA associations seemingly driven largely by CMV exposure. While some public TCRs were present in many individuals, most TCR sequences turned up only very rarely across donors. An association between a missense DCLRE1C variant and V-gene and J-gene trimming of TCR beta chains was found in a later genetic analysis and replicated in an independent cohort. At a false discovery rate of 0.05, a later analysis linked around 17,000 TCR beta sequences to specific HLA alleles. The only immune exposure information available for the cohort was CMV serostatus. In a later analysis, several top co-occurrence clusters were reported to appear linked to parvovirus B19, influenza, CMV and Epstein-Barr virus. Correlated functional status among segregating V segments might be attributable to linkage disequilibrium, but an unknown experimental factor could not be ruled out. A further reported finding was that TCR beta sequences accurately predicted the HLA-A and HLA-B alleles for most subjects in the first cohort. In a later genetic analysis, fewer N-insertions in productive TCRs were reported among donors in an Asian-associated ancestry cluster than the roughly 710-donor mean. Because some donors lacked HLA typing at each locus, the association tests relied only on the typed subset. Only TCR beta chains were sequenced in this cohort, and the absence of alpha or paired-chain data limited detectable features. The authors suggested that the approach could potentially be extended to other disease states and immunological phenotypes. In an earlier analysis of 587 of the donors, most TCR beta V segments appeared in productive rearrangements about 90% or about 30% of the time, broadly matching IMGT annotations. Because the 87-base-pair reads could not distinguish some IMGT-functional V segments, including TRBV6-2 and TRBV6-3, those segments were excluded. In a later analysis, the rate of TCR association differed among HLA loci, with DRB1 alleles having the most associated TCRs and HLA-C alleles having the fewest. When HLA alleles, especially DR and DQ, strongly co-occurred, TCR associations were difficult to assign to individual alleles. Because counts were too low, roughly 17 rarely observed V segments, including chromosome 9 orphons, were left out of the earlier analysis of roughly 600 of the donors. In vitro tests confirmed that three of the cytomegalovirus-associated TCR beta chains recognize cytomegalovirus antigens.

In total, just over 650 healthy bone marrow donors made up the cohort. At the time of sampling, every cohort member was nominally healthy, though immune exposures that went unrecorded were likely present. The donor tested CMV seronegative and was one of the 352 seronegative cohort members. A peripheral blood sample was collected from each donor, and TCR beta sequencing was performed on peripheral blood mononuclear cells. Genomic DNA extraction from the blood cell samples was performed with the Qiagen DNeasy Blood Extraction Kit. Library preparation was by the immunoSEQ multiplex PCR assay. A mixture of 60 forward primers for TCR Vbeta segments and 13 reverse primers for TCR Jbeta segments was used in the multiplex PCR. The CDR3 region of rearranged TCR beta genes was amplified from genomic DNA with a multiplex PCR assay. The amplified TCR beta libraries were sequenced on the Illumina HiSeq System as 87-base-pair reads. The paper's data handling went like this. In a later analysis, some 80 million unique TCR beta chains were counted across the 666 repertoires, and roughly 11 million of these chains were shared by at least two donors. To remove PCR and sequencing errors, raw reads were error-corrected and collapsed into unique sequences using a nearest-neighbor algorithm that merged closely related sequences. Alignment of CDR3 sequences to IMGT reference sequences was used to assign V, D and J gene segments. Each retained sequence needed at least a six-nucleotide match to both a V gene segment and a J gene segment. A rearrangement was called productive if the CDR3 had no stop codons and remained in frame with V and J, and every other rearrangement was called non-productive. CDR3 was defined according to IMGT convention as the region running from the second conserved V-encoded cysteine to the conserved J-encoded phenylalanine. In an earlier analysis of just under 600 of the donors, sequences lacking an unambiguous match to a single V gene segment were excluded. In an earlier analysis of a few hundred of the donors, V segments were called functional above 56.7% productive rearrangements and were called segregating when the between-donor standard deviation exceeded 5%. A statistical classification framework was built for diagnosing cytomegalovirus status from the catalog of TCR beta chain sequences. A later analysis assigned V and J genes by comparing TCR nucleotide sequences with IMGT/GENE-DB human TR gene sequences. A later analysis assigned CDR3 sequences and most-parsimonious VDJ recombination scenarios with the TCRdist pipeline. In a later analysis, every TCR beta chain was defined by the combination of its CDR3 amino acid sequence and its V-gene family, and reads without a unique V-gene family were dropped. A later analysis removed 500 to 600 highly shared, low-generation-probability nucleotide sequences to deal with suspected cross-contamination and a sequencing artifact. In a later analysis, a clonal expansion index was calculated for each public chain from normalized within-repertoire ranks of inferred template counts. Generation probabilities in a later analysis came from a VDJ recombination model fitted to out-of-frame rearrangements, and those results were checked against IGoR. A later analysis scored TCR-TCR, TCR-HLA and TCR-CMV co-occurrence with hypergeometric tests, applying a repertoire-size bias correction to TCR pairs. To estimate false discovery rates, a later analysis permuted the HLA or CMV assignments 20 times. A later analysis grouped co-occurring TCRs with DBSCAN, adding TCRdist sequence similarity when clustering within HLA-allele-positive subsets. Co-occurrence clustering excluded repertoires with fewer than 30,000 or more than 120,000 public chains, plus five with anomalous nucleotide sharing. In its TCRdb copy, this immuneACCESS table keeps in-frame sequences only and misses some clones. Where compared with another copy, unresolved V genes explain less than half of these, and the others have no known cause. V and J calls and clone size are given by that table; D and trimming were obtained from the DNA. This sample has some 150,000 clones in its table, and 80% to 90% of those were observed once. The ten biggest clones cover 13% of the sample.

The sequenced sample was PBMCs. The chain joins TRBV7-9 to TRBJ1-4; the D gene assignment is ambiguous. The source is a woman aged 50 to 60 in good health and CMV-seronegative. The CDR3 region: CASRLLTGTNEKLFF. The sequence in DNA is TGTGCCAGCCGACTTTTAACGGGGACTAATGAAAAACTGTTTTTT.